This TCR beta chain derives from a study of identical twins. This clonotype turned up a few times. Antigen: not known. General study points: Zero-insertion analyses might be partly confounded by invariant T cells like MAIT and iNKT.

TCRdb fed the 5' RACE reads into MiXCR, producing one record per CDR3 protein. The sample has around 250,000 distinct CDR3 sequences, about 12% seen once; the top ten hold around 4%. In germline, CDR1 is SQVTM, CDR2 ANQGSEA. V lost 4 bases and J lost 5, with 20 bases in between. This CDR3 is built from 15 residues. These same data were also listed under a study on yellow fever vaccine responses in identical twins.

The specimen was memory (CD45RO+) T cells sorted from blood. This rearrangement joins TRBV29-1 to TRBJ2-5; possibly TRBD2 for D (6 bases). The receptor's source is a woman aged 18-30 years in good health. The CDR3 region is CSVGSTGLHSETQYF. CDR3 sequence (DNA): TGCAGCGTTGGCTCAACGGGACTCCACAGCGAGACCCAGTACTTC.